A single T cell receptor (beta chain) is shown here with its context. This sample stems from a study of T-cell reconstitution after alpha-beta-depleted transplantation in children. TCRbeta library preparation incorporated unique molecular identifiers. TCRdb re-called the PCR reads through MiXCR, storing one row per CDR3 protein. Of some 300,000 distinct CDR3 sequences in the sample, approximately 10% were seen once. V lost 0 bases, J lost 7 bases, and 10 bases lay in between. CDR1 and CDR2 from the germline V gene are MRHNA and SNTAGT. The CDR3 contains 13 residues. The material was PBMCs from the stem cell graft donor, obtained from the stem cell graft. This clonotype was obtained from a human donor who donated a stem cell graft to a child with acute lymphoblastic leukemia. The chain is built from TRBV6-4 and TRBJ2-7; D unresolved. The CDR3 sequence: CASSDSTVGEQYF. The CDR3 nucleotides are TGTGCCAGCAGTGACTCGACCGTGGGTGAGCAGTACTTC.